This T cell receptor beta chain was identified in a study of cytomegalovirus exposure and HLA in healthy donors. Primers: 60 Vbeta forward and 13 Jbeta reverse. Assay: immunoSEQ multiplex PCR; the TCRdb copy retains only in-frame clones and omits some. This table holds about 94,000 clones, 50% to 75% found once. The CDR3 runs 12 residues. Germline CDR1 SQVTM, CDR2 ANQGSEA. The ends were cut back, 2 bases at V and 3 bases at J, with 4 bases in the middle. Study-wide results and caveats: The investigators catalogued some 150 TCR beta chains as cytomegalovirus-associated. Indistinguishable V segments such as TRBV6-2 and TRBV6-3 were excluded. With later analysis, a missense DCLRE1C variant became linked to TCR beta V- and J-gene trimming.

Regarding this clone: Antigen specificity is unknown.

The J gene is TRBJ2-2, the V gene TRBV29-1; D remains unclear. The origin of this receptor is a young man in good health and CMV-seronegative. Sample: PBMCs. CDR3 DNA: TGCAGCGTTGAACTATACACCGGGGAGCTGTTTTTT. The encoded protein is CSVELYTGELFF.